Shown below are 17 T cell receptor beta chains from a single sample sequenced in a study of CD8 T cells in ankylosing spondylitis (dated by TCRdb to 2016 to 2017). Study-level results and caveats: A TCR beta motif made up of about eight highly homologous amino acid variants appeared to be characteristic of blood from ankylosing spondylitis patients.

For these receptors, no antigen is known. Library prep was done by 5' RACE. The sample was run on an Illumina HiSeq 2500. TCRdb took the public reads, trimmed them with fastp at Q25, ran MiXCR for clone calling and kept in-frame beta chains. Each CDR3 protein gets just one entry, which takes the most common genes and DNA from the rows behind it. Recorded for this sample are around 540,000 distinct CDR3 sequences; more than 9.5% of them occurred a single time. Approximately 7% of the sample goes to the ten largest clones. The sequencing input was blood, either unsorted or a sorted T cell fraction (not recorded which). These receptors were collected from a male donor with ankylosing spondylitis.

This clonotype occurred a few times. The genes are TRBV5-1 and TRBJ1-2, with 8 positions matching TRBD1. The CDR3 is made up of 14 amino acids. Trimming cost V 4 bases and J 7 bases; bases outside gene matches: 9. Germline V gives CDR1 SGHRS, CDR2 YFSETQ. The chain's CDR3 is CASSLDRATFGYTF. The CDR3 bases are TGCGCCAGCAGCCTGGACAGGGCAACGTTTGGCTACACCTTC.

The chain carries TRBV12-5 and TRBJ1-5; D gene ambiguous. The CDR3 runs to 14 residues. Germline-derived CDR1 and CDR2 are LGHNT and FRNRAP. Trimming left V 5 bases short and J 0 bases short, with 8 bases between. The DNA for the CDR3 is TGTGCTAGTGGTGGTAGGAATAGCAATCAGCCCCAGCATTTT. Its protein is CASGGRNSNQPQHF. Drawing the rest from reference TRBV12-5 and TRBJ1-5, the complete variable domain is DARVTQTPRHKVTEMGQEVTMRCQPILGHNTVFWYRQTMMQGLELLAYFRNRAPLDDSGMPKDRFSAEMPDATLATLKIQPSEPRDSAVYFCASGGRNSNQPQHFGDGTRLSIL.

This clonotype was counted a few times. The chain carries TRBV25-1 and TRBJ2-1; D gene unclear. This CDR3 is built from 15 residues. V lost 4 bases and J 3 bases, leaving 13 bases between the germline ends. Germline loops: CDR1 MGHDK, CDR2 SYGVNS. In DNA form, the CDR3 reads TGTGCCAGCAGTGCGGACCAATCGGGCTACAATGAGCAGTTCTTC. Its translation: CASSADQSGYNEQFF.

At least ten counts were recorded for this clonotype. V usage is TRBV10-3 and J usage is TRBJ2-5; D possibly corresponds to TRBD1 (6 bases). Trimming removed 4 bases at V and 0 bases at J, with 6 bases between. Germline V gives CDR1 ENHRY, CDR2 SYGVKD. The CDR3 runs 13 residues. CDR3 region: CAISGTDQETQYF. The CDR3 nucleotides read TGTGCCATCAGTGGGACAGACCAAGAGACCCAGTACTTC.

This clonotype was observed a few times. V usage is TRBV7-9 and J usage is TRBJ2-5, with D tentatively TRBD1 or TRBD2 (5 bases each). This CDR3 is 13 amino acids long. The V gene lost 5 bases and the J gene lost 5 bases, with 12 bases spanning the gap. The V gene's germline CDR1 is SEHNR and CDR2 FQNEAQ (reference sequence). The CDR3: CASSGGMWETQYF. The CDR3 bases are TGTGCCAGCAGCGGGGGTATGTGGGAGACCCAGTACTTC. Drawing the rest from reference TRBV7-9 and TRBJ2-5, the complete variable domain is DTGVSQNPRHKITKRGQNVTFRCDPISEHNRLYWYRQTLGQGPEFLTYFQNEAQLEKSRLLSDRFSAERPKGSFSTLEIQRTEQGDSAMYLCASSGGMWETQYFGPGTRLLVL.

Only a few counts were recorded for this clonotype. The chain combines TRBV24-1 with TRBJ2-1; D is possibly TRBD1 or TRBD2 (5 bases each). This CDR3 is 13 amino acids long. Trimming took 5 bases from V and 13 from J, leaving 17 bases between them. Germline CDR1 and CDR2: KGHDR and SFDVKD. This CDR3 reads CATSAWRLGDQFF. CDR3 DNA: TGTGCCACCAGTGCTTGGCGCCTGGGGGATCAGTTCTTC.

This clonotype was observed a handful of times. This rearrangement joins TRBV29-1 to TRBJ2-1; D ambiguous. V was pared by 2 bases and J by 10 bases, with 12 bases between. This CDR3 has 12 amino acids. The germline gives CDR1 SQVTM, CDR2 ANQGSEA. The CDR3 loop is CSVELGRPEQFF. DNA for the CDR3: TGCAGCGTTGAACTTGGACGGCCCGAGCAGTTCTTC.

V is TRBV7-6 and J is TRBJ2-1; D may be TRBD2 (6 bases). This CDR3 has 13 amino acids. Germline V lookup: CDR1 SGHVS, CDR2 FNYEAQ. Trimming removed 5 bases from V and 8 bases from J, with 13 bases in between. CDR3 DNA sequence: TGTGCCAGCAGCCTCCGGAGGGCCGATGAGCAGTTCTTC. This translates into CASSLRRADEQFF.

In its sample, this clonotype was seen a few times. CDR3 coding DNA: TGTGCCAGCAGTGTGACTAGCTTCGAGACCCAGTACTTC. Translating gives CASSVTSFETQYF. The J gene is TRBJ2-5, the V gene TRBV6-1; TRBD2 agrees at 7 bases. The CDR3 length is 13 residues. In germline, CDR1 is MNHNS, CDR2 SASEGT. The V segment lost 4 bases and the J segment 5 bases; nucleotides outside the gene matches: 4.

The chain recombines TRBV7-8 with TRBJ1-1; 9 nucleotides match TRBD1. This CDR3 region has 19 residues. V lost 0 bases to trimming and J lost 1 base; unmatched junction nucleotides: 12. Germline V gives CDR1 SGHVS, CDR2 FQNEAQ. The DNA of the CDR3 is TGTGCCAGCAGCTTAGCTCGGGACAGGGCTTCCCTTTCGAACACTGAAGCTTTCTTT. Protein sequence: CASSLARDRASLSNTEAFF.

V usage is TRBV20-1 and J usage is TRBJ1-1, with TRBD1 matching 8 bases. The trim removed 0 bases at V and 3 bases at J, leaving 6 bases unmatched. The CDR3 covers 15 residues. The germline V gene has CDR1 DFQATT and CDR2 SNEGSKA (reference sequence). The CDR3 DNA reads TGCAGTGCTAGAGAAGACAGGGGTAGGGACACTGAAGCTTTCTTT. Translating it yields CSAREDRGRDTEAFF.

This clonotype was detected only a few times. The chain links TRBV5-1 to TRBJ2-3; D perhaps matches TRBD1 (5 bases). Trimming left V 2 bases short and J 2 bases short, with 12 bases between. The CDR3 loop spans 15 amino acids. Per the germline V gene, CDR1 is SGHRS and CDR2 is YFSETQ. CDR3: CASSLQVANTDTQYF. CDR3 nucleotide sequence: TGCGCCAGCAGCTTACAGGTCGCGAACACAGATACGCAGTATTTT.

The J gene is TRBJ2-3, the V gene TRBV5-5; 8 nucleotides align to TRBD1. The CDR3 runs 15 residues. Losses at the gene ends were 4 bases for V and 3 bases for J; bases not matched to a gene: 7. CDR1 is SGHKS, CDR2 YYEKEE, per germline (reference sequence). CDR3 residues: CASSPDRAVTDTQYF. The CDR3, as DNA: TGTGCCAGCAGCCCGGACAGGGCGGTGACAGATACGCAGTATTTT.

This clonotype was detected many times. This chain uses TRBV12-3 or TRBV12-4 with TRBJ1-5, with 12 bases identical to TRBD1. The CDR3 contains 17 residues. The V gene end was trimmed by 6 bases and the J gene end by 3 bases; junction bases not matched to a gene: 9. The CDR3 reads CASSKSGTGGHNQPQHF. CDR3 nucleotides: TGTGCCAGCAGCAAATCCGGGACAGGGGGCCACAATCAGCCCCAGCATTTT.

In its sample, this clonotype was seen a few times. CDR3 amino acids: CASSMFRDENTEAFF. CDR3 in DNA: TGTGCCAGTAGTATGTTCAGGGACGAGAACACTGAAGCTTTCTTT. The chain uses TRBV19 and TRBJ1-1; possibly TRBD1 for D (5 bases). Trimming took 3 bases from V and 1 from J, leaving 12 bases between them. This CDR3 has 15 residues. Germline-derived CDR1 and CDR2 are LNHDA and SQIVND (reference sequence).

This clonotype was seen many times. The chain carries TRBV5-1 and TRBJ2-7; perhaps TRBD1 as D (6 bases). Trimming left V 5 bases short and J 7 bases short, with 25 bases between. The CDR3 is 16 amino acids. The germline V gene encodes CDR1 SGHRS and CDR2 YFSETQ. CDR3 sequence reads: CASRITPGHLQQEQYV. CDR3 nucleotide sequence: TGCGCCAGCAGAATAACTCCGGGACACCTACAGCAGGAGCAGTACGTC.

This CDR3 reads CASSQGAGGAYEQYV. The CDR3, as DNA: TGTGCCAGCAGCCAAGGGGCCGGGGGGGCGTACGAGCAGTACGTC. V and J are TRBV14 and TRBJ2-7, with TRBD2 matching over 8 bases. Looked up from germline, CDR1 is SGHDN and CDR2 is FVKESK. The CDR3 loop spans 15 amino acids. The V segment lost 1 base and the J segment 4 bases; nucleotides outside the gene matches: 6.